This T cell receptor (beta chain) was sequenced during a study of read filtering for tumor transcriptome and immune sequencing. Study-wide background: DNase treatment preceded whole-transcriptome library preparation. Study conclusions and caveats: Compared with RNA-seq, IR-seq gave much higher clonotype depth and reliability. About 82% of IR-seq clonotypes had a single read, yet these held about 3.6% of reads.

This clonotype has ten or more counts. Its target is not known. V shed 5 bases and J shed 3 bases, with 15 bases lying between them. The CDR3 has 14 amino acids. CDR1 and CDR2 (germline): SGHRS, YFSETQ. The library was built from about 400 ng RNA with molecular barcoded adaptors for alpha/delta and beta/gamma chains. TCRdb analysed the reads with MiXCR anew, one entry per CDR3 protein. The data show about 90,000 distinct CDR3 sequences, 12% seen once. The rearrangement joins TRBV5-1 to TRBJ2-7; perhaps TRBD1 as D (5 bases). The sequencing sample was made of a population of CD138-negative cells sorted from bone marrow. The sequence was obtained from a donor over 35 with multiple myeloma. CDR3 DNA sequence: TGCGCCAGCAGGACAGACAGCAACATCTACGAGCAGTACTTC. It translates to CASRTDSNIYEQYF.